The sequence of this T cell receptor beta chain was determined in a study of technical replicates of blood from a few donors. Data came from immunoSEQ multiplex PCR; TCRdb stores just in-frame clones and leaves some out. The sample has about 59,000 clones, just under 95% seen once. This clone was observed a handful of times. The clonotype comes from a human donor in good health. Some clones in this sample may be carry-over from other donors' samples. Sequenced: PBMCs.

The CDR3 DNA reads as TGTGCCAGCAGCCGGCTACGTGCGACAGGGGTTAGCGGAGTACCCTACGAGCAGTACTTC. Protein: CASSRLRATGVSGVPYEQYF. The V call is TRBV14, the J call TRBJ2-7, with 8 bases lining up with TRBD1. The length of the CDR3 is 20 residues. Trimming removed 4 bases from V and 2 bases from J; junction bases left unmatched: 22. CDR1 is SGHDN and CDR2 is FVKESK in the germline V gene.